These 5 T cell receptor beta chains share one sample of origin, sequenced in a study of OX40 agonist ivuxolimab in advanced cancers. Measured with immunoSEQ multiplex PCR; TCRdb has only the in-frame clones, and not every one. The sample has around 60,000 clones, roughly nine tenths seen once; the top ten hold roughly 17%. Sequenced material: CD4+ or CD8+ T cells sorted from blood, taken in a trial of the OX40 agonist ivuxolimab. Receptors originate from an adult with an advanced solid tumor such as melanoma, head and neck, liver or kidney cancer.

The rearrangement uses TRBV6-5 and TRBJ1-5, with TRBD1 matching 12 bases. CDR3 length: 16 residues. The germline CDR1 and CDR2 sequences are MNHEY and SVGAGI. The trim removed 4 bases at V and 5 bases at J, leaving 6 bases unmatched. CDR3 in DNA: TGTGCCAGCAGTTCCTCGGGACAGGGGGCCTATCAGCCCCAGCATTTT. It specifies CASSSSGQGAYQPQHF.

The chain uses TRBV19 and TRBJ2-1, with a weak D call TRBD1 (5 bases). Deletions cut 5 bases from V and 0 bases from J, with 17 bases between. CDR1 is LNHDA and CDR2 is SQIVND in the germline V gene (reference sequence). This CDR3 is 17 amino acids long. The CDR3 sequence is CASSSLGASSSYNEQFF. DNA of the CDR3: TGTGCCAGTAGTTCCCTAGGGGCGTCCAGCTCCTACAATGAGCAGTTCTTC.

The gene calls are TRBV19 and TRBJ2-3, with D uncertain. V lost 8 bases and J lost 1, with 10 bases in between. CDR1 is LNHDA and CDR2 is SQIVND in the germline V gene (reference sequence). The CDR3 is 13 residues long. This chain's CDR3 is CASRARGTDTQYF. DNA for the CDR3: TGTGCCAGTCGGGCCCGTGGCACAGATACGCAGTATTTT.

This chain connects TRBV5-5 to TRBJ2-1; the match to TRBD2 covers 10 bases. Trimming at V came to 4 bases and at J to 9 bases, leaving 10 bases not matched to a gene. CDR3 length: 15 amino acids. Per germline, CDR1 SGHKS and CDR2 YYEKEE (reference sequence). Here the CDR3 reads CASSGSSGSWIEQFF. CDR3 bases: TGTGCCAGCAGCGGATCTAGCGGGAGTTGGATTGAGCAGTTCTTC.

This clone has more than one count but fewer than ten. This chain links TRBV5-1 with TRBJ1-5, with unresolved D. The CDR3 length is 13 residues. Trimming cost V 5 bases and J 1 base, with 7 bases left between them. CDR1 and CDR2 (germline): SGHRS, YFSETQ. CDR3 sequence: CASSADSNQPQHF. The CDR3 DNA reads TGCGCCAGCAGTGCGGACAGCAATCAGCCCCAGCATTTT.